Sequencing of this T cell receptor (beta chain) was carried out in a study of T-cell reconstitution after alpha-beta-depleted transplantation in children (dated by TCRdb to the mid-2010s). Some background on the complete study: Using TCR repertoire profiling, the study followed T-cell immune reconstitution in a quantitative way in children after TCRalphabeta/CD19-depleted allogeneic hematopoietic cell transplantation. Overall study outcomes, separate from this receptor: Over subsequent months, a decline in hyperexpanded clone frequencies was noted, and after one year, T-cell counts and TCRbeta diversity were mostly ascribed to newly produced T cells. The high TCRbeta diversity at day 60 in some patients was ascribed to recipient T cells and intrathymic progenitors that had survived conditioning. The apparently early alphabetaT-cell count recovery about two months after transplant was reportedly dependent on only several hundred rapidly expanded clones derived from non-depleted graft cells.

V lost 5 bases and J lost 2 bases; the stretch between them is 22 bases long. Reading from cysteine to phenylalanine, the CDR3 counts 18 amino acids. Only the CDR3 DNA stays, 54 bases, in frame from base 1. CDR1 MDHEN and CDR2 SYDVKM are derived from the germline V gene. The treatment or condition label corresponds to: allogeneic hematopoietic cell transplantation with graft depleted of TCRalphabeta T cells and CD19 B cells. The transplant recipients were children given TCRalphabeta/CD19-depleted allogeneic hematopoietic cell grafts. The library was generated by PCR. Sequencing instrument: Illumina HiSeq 2500. To normalize quantification of the TCRbeta repertoire, the TCR libraries were built with molecular barcoding that relied on unique molecular identifiers. Clones were called with MiXCR by TCRdb after fastp trimmed the public reads at Q25, and only in-frame beta chains were retained. A single entry per CDR3 protein holds the most common genes and DNA from its merged rows. Recorded for this sample are hundreds of thousands of distinct CDR3 sequences; over 15% of them occurred a single time. The ten largest clones represent 35% to 50% of the sample.

This clonotype has at least ten counts. What antigen it recognizes has not been identified. Nothing much larger sits one base from this clone, and base qualities are not available. The sequence was collected from a male patient aged 2 to 10 who had a stem cell transplant for acute lymphoblastic leukemia, so the T cells may come from the graft donor. This chain is built from TRBV28 and TRBJ2-1, with no D gene named confidently. The sequencing used PBMCs, mostly from graft donor cells, collected 360 days after TCRalphabeta/CD19-depleted stem cell transplant. Here the CDR3 is given as CASSTPDAQPWPYNEQFF. The DNA sequence is given as TGTGCCAGCAGTACCCCCGACGCACAGCCATGGCCCTACAATGAGCAGTTCTTC.